The clone carrying this T cell receptor beta chain has a count of ten or more. Its antigen is not known. This sample stems from a study of T cell repertoires in cytomegalovirus infection. Broader study findings: HLA-C-restricted CMV-specific TCR beta clonotypes prevailed in the ex vivo response.

Unmatched junction bases numbered 10, after V lost 7 bases and J lost 3 bases. Germline CDR1 and CDR2: SGHTA and FQGNSA. The CDR3 covers 16 residues. Using its own MiXCR run on the reads, TCRdb lists one record per CDR3 protein. The data hold some 400,000 distinct CDR3 sequences, with approximately 18% observed a single time. What was sequenced was PBMCs. This receptor was taken from a human donor in good health (CMV status not recorded). Some clones in this sample may be carry-over from other donors' samples. The chain is built from TRBV7-2 and TRBJ2-3, with 10 bases fitting TRBD2. CDR3 coding DNA: TGTGCCAGCAACCGGGACTCTAGCGGGAGTACAGATACGCAGTATTTT. Amino acid sequence: CASNRDSSGSTDTQYF.